These T cell receptor beta chains were read from a single sample in a study of response to subunit inactivated influenza vaccine. In TCRdb, the RT-PCR reads were re-called with MiXCR into one record per CDR3 protein. The sample includes 500,000 to 750,000 distinct CDR3 sequences, around 15% seen only once; the top ten take roughly 10%. The sequenced sample was PBMCs from blood, obtained 12 days after vaccination. These receptors all come from a man aged 50 to 59 who received an inactivated influenza vaccine. Both conserved end residues are part of each CDR3. The order of the fields is clone size, V gene, J gene, D gene, CDR3 DNA, CDR3 protein. D genes are given only for firm matches. Rows may omit the clone size; those that give it use once, few, many or a size class.

.	TRBV4-2	TRBJ2-1	TRBD2	TGTGCCAGCAGCCCAAGCGGGGGGGCCTTCAATGAGCAGTTCTTC	CASSPSGGAFNEQFF
.	TRBV5-1	TRBJ2-3	.	TGCGCCAGCAGGTTAATCGGGGGTCCCGGAGGTACGCAGTATTTT	CASRLIGGPGGTQYF
.	TRBV6-6	TRBJ2-1	.	TGTGCCAGCAGCTACGATGAGCAGTTCTTC	CASSYDEQFF
.	TRBV7-3	TRBJ2-1	.	TGTGCCAGCAGCTTAAAGGGTGGAGGTGAGCAGTTCTTC	CASSLKGGGEQFF
.	TRBV7-2	TRBJ2-1	.	TGTGCCAGCAGCTTAGTTGGGTTTGAGCAGTTCTTC	CASSLVGFEQFF
.	TRBV20-1	TRBJ2-7	TRBD2	TGCAGTGCCCCCCCGCTAGCGGGGGACAACGAGCAGTACTTC	CSAPPLAGDNEQYF
.	TRBV5-3	TRBJ2-1	TRBD2	TGTGCCAGAAGCGGACTAGCGGGAGGGCCGGGGTGCTACAATGAGCAGTTCTTC	CARSGLAGGPGCYNEQFF
.	TRBV6-2/TRBV6-3	TRBJ2-2	.	TGTGCCAGCAGTTATCTAGGGGCCTACACCGGGGAGCTGTTTTTT	CASSYLGAYTGELFF
few	TRBV18	TRBJ2-2	.	TGTGCCAGCTCACGGTCGGTGCGTTTCGCGAACACCGGGGAGCTGTTTTTT	CASSRSVRFANTGELFF
few	TRBV12-3/TRBV12-4	TRBJ2-5	.	TGTGCCAGCAGTACCCACGGGATAGAGACCCAGTACTTC	CASSTHGIETQYF
few	TRBV7-8	TRBJ2-5	.	TGTGCCAGCAGCTTAGAGGGAATAGAGACCCAGTACTTC	CASSLEGIETQYF
few	TRBV4-3	TRBJ1-4	.	TGCGCCAGCAGCCAAGAAGGTCAGGGCAAAGGTGTTAATGAAAAACTGTTTTTT	CASSQEGQGKGVNEKLFF
.	TRBV4-3	TRBJ2-4	TRBD1	TGCGCCAGCAGCCCACGTACTCCGGGACAGGGGAGGGGAAACATTCAGTACTTC	CASSPRTPGQGRGNIQYF
few	TRBV5-1	TRBJ1-2	TRBD1	TGCGCCAGCAGCTCCCTCGGACAGGGATATGGCTACACCTTC	CASSSLGQGYGYTF
few	TRBV7-2	TRBJ2-1	TRBD2	TGTGCCAGCAGCTTAGCGCGGGGGTCGCTCAATGAGCAGTTCTTC	CASSLARGSLNEQFF
.	TRBV7-2	TRBJ1-5	.	TGTGCCAGCAGCTTAGGACCAGGGTCGTGGCAGCCCCAGCATTTT	CASSLGPGSWQPQHF
few	TRBV5-6	TRBJ1-6	.	TGTGCCAGCAGGGGGTCGGGACGAGGCATTTCACCCCTCCACTTT	CASRGSGRGISPLHF
few	TRBV27	TRBJ2-7	TRBD1	TGTGCCAGCAGTTTATCGCGAGGTTGGGGACAGGGTTCCTACGAGCAGTACTTC	CASSLSRGWGQGSYEQYF
few	TRBV30	TRBJ1-2	.	TGTGCCTGGAGTGATTGGGTAAACTATGGCTACACCTTC	CAWSDWVNYGYTF
.	TRBV20-1	TRBJ2-7	.	TGCAGTGCAACCCCACCAGGACCCTACGAGCAGTACTTC	CSATPPGPYEQYF
.	TRBV15	TRBJ2-1	.	TGTGCCACCAGCGGCTACAATGAGCAGTTCTTC	CATSGYNEQFF
many	TRBV7-2	TRBJ1-2	TRBD1	TGTGCCAGCAGCCCTCAAACGGGACAGGGGGCGGGCTACACCTTC	CASSPQTGQGAGYTF
.	TRBV20-1	TRBJ2-2	TRBD2	TGCAGCGCCAAGCGGGAGGGCGACACCGGGGAGCTGTTTTTT	CSAKREGDTGELFF
few	TRBV6-1	TRBJ2-5	TRBD1	TGTGCCACCTCTACAGGGGCAGAGACCCAGTACTTC	CATSTGAETQYF
.	TRBV6-2/TRBV6-3	TRBJ2-2	.	TGTGCCAGCAAGGCTAGCGAAATACACACCGGGGAGCTGTTTTTT	CASKASEIHTGELFF
few	TRBV3-1	TRBJ1-1	.	TGTGCCAGCAGCCAGGCCCGTTTAGGGGGCACTGAAGCTTTCTTT	CASSQARLGGTEAFF
few	TRBV3-1	TRBJ2-2	.	TGTGCCAGCAGCCAAGTCCGGACAGTTAACACCGGGGAGCTGTTTTTT	CASSQVRTVNTGELFF
few	TRBV3-1	TRBJ1-2	.	TGTGCCAGCAGCCAAGAATACGGGGGCCGTAATGGCTACACCTTC	CASSQEYGGRNGYTF
.	TRBV20-1	TRBJ2-7	.	TGCAGTGCTAGAGATTCAGTGCATTTCGGAGAGCAGTACTTC	CSARDSVHFGEQYF
.	TRBV11-1	TRBJ2-5	TRBD2	TGTGCCAGCAGCCATAGCGGGAGGGCCGGGAAGACCCAGTACTTC	CASSHSGRAGKTQYF
.	TRBV2	TRBJ2-1	TRBD2	TGTGCCAGCAGTGCTAGCGGAATGGCGCGAAATGAGCAGTTCTTC	CASSASGMARNEQFF
.	TRBV20-1	TRBJ2-3	TRBD2	TGCAGTGCTAGAGATGCGGGTGGCGGGAGGGCGGATACGCAGTATTTT	CSARDAGGGRADTQYF
.	TRBV12-3/TRBV12-4	TRBJ1-2	.	TGTGCCAGCACCATCTCAGGAACCTATGGCTACACCTTC	CASTISGTYGYTF
few	TRBV7-2	TRBJ2-3	TRBD1	TGTGCCAGCAGCCCAAGGGACAGGGGGAAGACAGATACGCAGTATTTT	CASSPRDRGKTDTQYF
many	TRBV5-1	TRBJ1-1	.	TGCGCCAGCAGCACCACAGGGCTCGGCACTGAAGCTTTCTTT	CASSTTGLGTEAFF
few	TRBV7-9	TRBJ2-2	.	TGTGCCAGCAGCTTAGGACTAGTCCCCGGGGAGCTGTTTTTT	CASSLGLVPGELFF
.	TRBV7-3	TRBJ2-3	.	TGTGCCAGCAGCTTAACGTGGATGGGAACAGATACGCAGTATTTT	CASSLTWMGTDTQYF
many	TRBV3-1	TRBJ1-1	.	TGTGCCAGCAGCCGATCTGGAACTGAAGCTTTCTTT	CASSRSGTEAFF
.	TRBV6-1	TRBJ2-4	.	TGTGCCAGCAGTCAAACCGGGGCCCGCCGAAACATTCAGTACTTC	CASSQTGARRNIQYF
few	TRBV7-9	TRBJ2-1	.	TGTGCCAGCAGCTTAGTCCGGGGTTGGTACAATGAGCAGTTCTTC	CASSLVRGWYNEQFF
many	TRBV29-1	TRBJ2-3	.	TGCAGCGTTGGGCGGGATTGGTATGGGAGCACAGATACGCAGTATTTT	CSVGRDWYGSTDTQYF
.	TRBV5-6	TRBJ2-2	.	TGTGCCAGCAGCTTGGTTCAGAGACCCAGAACCGGGGAGCTGTTTTTT	CASSLVQRPRTGELFF
.	TRBV20-1	TRBJ2-2	.	TGCAGTGCTAGAGATCGCGCAGGAGAGAACACCGGGGAGCTGTTTTTT	CSARDRAGENTGELFF
.	TRBV18	TRBJ2-7	.	TGTGCCAGCTCACCACAGCAAACTTCCTACGAGCAGTACTTC	CASSPQQTSYEQYF
.	TRBV28	TRBJ1-1	.	TGTGCCAGCAGTTTGGCAGGACGGAGAGACACTGAAGCTTTCTTT	CASSLAGRRDTEAFF
.	TRBV7-9	TRBJ2-3	TRBD1	TGTGCCAGCAGCTTAGCACAGGGGGCCCCAGGCACAGATACGCAGTATTTT	CASSLAQGAPGTDTQYF
.	TRBV5-6	TRBJ2-5	TRBD2	TGTGCCAGCAGCTCAAGGCGGGGGGGGGAGACCCAGTACTTC	CASSSRRGGETQYF
.	TRBV6-5	TRBJ2-5	TRBD2	TGTGCCAGCAGTTACCAGACTAGCTACCAAGAGACCCAGTACTTC	CASSYQTSYQETQYF
few	TRBV4-1	TRBJ2-5	.	TGCGCCAGCAGCCAAACAGGGATGGAGACCCAGTACTTC	CASSQTGMETQYF
.	TRBV29-1	TRBJ2-1	.	TGCAGCGTCGGGGGACGGAAGGTGGAGCAGTTCTTC	CSVGGRKVEQFF
few	TRBV12-3/TRBV12-4	TRBJ1-5	TRBD1	TGTGCCAGCAGGGAGGGACAGGGACATTTACCCCAGCATTTT	CASREGQGHLPQHF
.	TRBV18	TRBJ2-7	TRBD2	TGTGCCAGCTCACCCCCAGCGGGAAACGAGCAGTACTTC	CASSPPAGNEQYF
few	TRBV7-9	TRBJ2-5	.	TGTGCCAGCAGCTTTCTCAGCGGTCAAGAGACCCAGTACTTC	CASSFLSGQETQYF
.	TRBV4-3	TRBJ2-2	.	TGCGCCAGCAGCCAAGAAAGGTCCGCCGGGGAGCTGTTTTTT	CASSQERSAGELFF
few	TRBV4-1	TRBJ2-1	TRBD2	TGCGCCAGCAGCCAAACCCGGTATAGCGGGGGGGATGGCAATGAGCAGTTCTTC	CASSQTRYSGGDGNEQFF
few	TRBV20-1	TRBJ2-1	.	TGCAGTGCTAGAAACCCATTATACAATGAGCAGTTCTTC	CSARNPLYNEQFF
.	TRBV5-5	TRBJ2-3	.	TGTGCCAGCAGCATGAGCAGGGGCACAGATACGCAGTATTTT	CASSMSRGTDTQYF
.	TRBV10-3	TRBJ1-1	.	TGTGCCATCAGTGCGCCAACAGGGAACACTGAAGCTTTCTTT	CAISAPTGNTEAFF
.	TRBV6-2/TRBV6-3	TRBJ2-7	.	TGTGCCAGCAGACTCCGGGGAGATTTCTACGAGCAGTACTTC	CASRLRGDFYEQYF
.	TRBV6-2/TRBV6-3	TRBJ1-6	.	TGTGCCAGCAGGCTACAGAGCTCCTATAATTCACCCCTCCACTTT	CASRLQSSYNSPLHF